This note documents a single T cell receptor (beta chain) sequence. These data are taken from a study of blood T cell repertoires in COVID-19. At the level of the study: From T cells, B-cell-depleted T cells, or PBMCs came the material, which was cDNA or gDNA.

TCRdb's copy holds only in-frame clones and misses some; the assay was immunoSEQ multiplex PCR. Counted here are around 380,000 clones, around 87% occurring once; the ten biggest clones make up 1% to 1.5%. The sample was PBMCs or T cells enriched from blood (not recorded which). The receptor's source is a man aged 25-45 years who had recovered from COVID-19.

DNA of the CDR3: TGCGCCAGCAGCCAAGATTGGACGGAGGGACGCTACACCTTC. Translation gives CASSQDWTEGRYTF. The chain carries TRBV4-3 and TRBJ1-2; a weak D match, TRBD1 (5 bases). Trimming took off 0 bases at V and 9 bases at J, with 14 bases between the two ends. CDR1 is LGHNA and CDR2 is YSLEER in the germline V gene. This CDR3 comprises 14 residues.